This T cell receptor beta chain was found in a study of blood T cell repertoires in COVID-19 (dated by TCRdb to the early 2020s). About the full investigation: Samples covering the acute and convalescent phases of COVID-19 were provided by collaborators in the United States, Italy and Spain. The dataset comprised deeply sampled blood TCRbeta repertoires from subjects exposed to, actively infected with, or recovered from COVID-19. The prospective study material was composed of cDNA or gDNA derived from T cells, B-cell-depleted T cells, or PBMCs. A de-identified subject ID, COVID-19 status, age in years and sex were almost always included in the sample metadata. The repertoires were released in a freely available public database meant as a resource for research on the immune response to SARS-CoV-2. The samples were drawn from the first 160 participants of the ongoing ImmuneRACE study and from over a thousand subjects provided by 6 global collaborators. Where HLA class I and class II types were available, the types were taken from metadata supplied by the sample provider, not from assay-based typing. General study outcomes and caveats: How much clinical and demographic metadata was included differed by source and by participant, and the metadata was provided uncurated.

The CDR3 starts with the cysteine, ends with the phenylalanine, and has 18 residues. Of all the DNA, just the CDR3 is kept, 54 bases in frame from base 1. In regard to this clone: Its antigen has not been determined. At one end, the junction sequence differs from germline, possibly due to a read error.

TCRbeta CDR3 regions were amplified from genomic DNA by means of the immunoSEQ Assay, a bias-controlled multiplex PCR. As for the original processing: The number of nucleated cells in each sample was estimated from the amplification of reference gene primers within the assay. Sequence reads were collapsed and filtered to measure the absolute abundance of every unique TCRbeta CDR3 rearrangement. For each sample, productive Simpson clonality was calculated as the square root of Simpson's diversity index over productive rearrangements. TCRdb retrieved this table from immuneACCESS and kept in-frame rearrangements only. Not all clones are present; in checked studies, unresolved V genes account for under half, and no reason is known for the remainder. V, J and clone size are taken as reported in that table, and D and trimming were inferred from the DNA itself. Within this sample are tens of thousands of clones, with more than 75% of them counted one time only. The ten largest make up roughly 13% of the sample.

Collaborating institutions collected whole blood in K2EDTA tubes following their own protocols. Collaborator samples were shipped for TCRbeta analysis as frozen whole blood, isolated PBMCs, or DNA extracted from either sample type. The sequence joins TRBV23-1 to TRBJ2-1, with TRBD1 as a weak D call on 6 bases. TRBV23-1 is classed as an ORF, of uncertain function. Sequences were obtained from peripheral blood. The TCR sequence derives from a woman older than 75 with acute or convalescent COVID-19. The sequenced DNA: TGCGCCAGCAGCCAATCGGTTGTATCGGGACAAAACTACAATGAGCAGTTCTTC. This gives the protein CASSQSVVSGQNYNEQFF.